This paragraph reports one TCR beta chain. Its antigen is currently unknown. Sample-barcoded 5' priming and a J-beta primer mix drove a second PCR of roughly 7 to 11 cycles. TCRdb processed the 5' RACE reads anew with MiXCR; each CDR3 protein has one entry. This table has around 1.5 million distinct CDR3 sequences, 40% to 50% appearing once. The sample is drawn from a study of blood T cells in healthy people across ages. Collection of around 10 milliliters of peripheral blood was performed for each donor. General observations from the study: Diversity figures based on one million T cells were deemed too low. It was not possible, with unsorted PBMCs, to conclusively compare naive and antigen-experienced cells. Naive T cell percentage strongly correlated with TCR beta diversity.

Material: blood. The source is a woman aged 18-29 years in good health.

The CDR3 loop reads CSAIPFLGGAPDTQYF. The CDR3 coding sequence is TGCAGTGCCATCCCGTTCCTAGGTGGCGCGCCAGATACGCAGTATTTT. V and J are TRBV20-1 and TRBJ2-3; D remains ambiguous. V was cut by 6 bases and J by 4 bases, with 23 bases left in between. The germline V gene has CDR1 DFQATT and CDR2 SNEGSKA (reference sequence). The CDR3 spans 16 residues.